The 24 T cell receptor beta chains below come from one sample, sequenced in a study of OX40 agonist ivuxolimab in advanced cancers. The protocol was immunoSEQ multiplex PCR, while the TCRdb copy is restricted to in-frame clones and leaves out a portion. The sample comprises roughly 92,000 clones, less than 95% of which are singletons, and about 8.7% rests with the top ten. Sequences were derived from CD4+ or CD8+ T cells sorted from blood, sampled in a trial of the OX40 agonist ivuxolimab. These TCRs come from an adult with an advanced solid tumor such as melanoma, head and neck, liver or kidney cancer.

The chain has TRBV27 and TRBJ1-4; no clear D gene. The CDR3 spans 13 residues. V lost 3 bases and J 8 bases, leaving 10 bases between the germline ends. Germline CDR1 MNHEY, CDR2 SMNVEV (reference sequence). CDR3 DNA: TGTGCCAGCAGTTTTGGGAGAGACGAAAAACTGTTTTTT. Translating it yields CASSFGRDEKLFF. Based on the CDR3 plus reference TRBV27 and TRBJ1-4, the full variable domain is EAQVTQNPRYLITVTGKKLTVTCSQNMNHEYMSWYRQDPGLGLRQIYYSMNVEVTDKGDVPEGYKVSRKEKRNFPLILESPSPNQTSLYFCASSFGRDEKLFFGSGTQLSVL.

The V and J genes are TRBV5-6 and TRBJ2-1; D is perhaps TRBD1 (5 bases). CDR3 length: 16 amino acids. The germline CDR1 and CDR2 sequences are SGHDT and YYEEEE. V was pared by 2 bases and J by 1 base, with 13 bases between. CDR3 sequence (DNA): TGTGCCAGCAGCTTTGGGTGGGGCAGTTCCTACAATGAGCAGTTCTTC. Translated, it gives CASSFGWGSSYNEQFF.

The V gene is TRBV30, the J gene TRBJ1-2; TRBD1 agrees at 8 bases. The ends lost 6 bases at V and 2 bases at J; junction bases unmatched: 5. This CDR3 has 13 residues. Germline loops: CDR1 GTSNPN, CDR2 SVGIG (reference sequence). CDR3 sequence: CACPRTGNYGYTF. CDR3 DNA: TGTGCCTGCCCCCGGACAGGGAACTATGGCTACACCTTC.

The chain couples TRBV15 to TRBJ2-5, with 9 bases identical to TRBD2. The J call is uncertain, as TRBJ2-7 better fits the DNA end. The CDR3 runs to 13 residues. Germline V gene lookup returns CDR1 LNHNV and CDR2 YYDKDF (reference sequence). CDR3 coding DNA: TGTGCCACACGAGAGCGGGGGGCCTACGAGCAGTACTTC. Its translation is CATRERGAYEQYF.

The chain is built from TRBV18 and TRBJ2-1; TRBD2 agrees at 8 bases. With V trimmed by 1 base and J by 0 bases, 2 bases remained unmatched. Germline CDR1 reads KGHSH; CDR2 reads LQKENI. The CDR3 spans 16 residues. DNA of the CDR3: TGTGCCAGCTCACCACTAGCGGGAAGCTCCTACAATGAGCAGTTCTTC. This sequence encodes CASSPLAGSSYNEQFF.

This clone showed up just once. The chain joins TRBV7-9 to TRBJ2-7; possibly TRBD1 for D (5 bases). This CDR3 has 16 residues. CDR1 SEHNR and CDR2 FQNEAQ come from the germline V gene (reference sequence). Trimming cost V 0 bases and J 4 bases, with 16 bases left between them. DNA for the CDR3: TGTGCCAGCAGCTTAGCTACAGGTGGACCCACTTACGAGCAGTACTTC. It specifies CASSLATGGPTYEQYF.

This sequence joins TRBV5-6 and TRBJ1-5; 7 nucleotides agree with TRBD1. V lost 5 bases to trimming and J lost 7 bases; unmatched junction nucleotides: 15. This CDR3 contains 16 residues. CDR1 is SGHDT and CDR2 is YYEEEE in the germline V gene. The CDR3 loop reads CASSRYQARGSQPQHF. The CDR3 region has the DNA TGTGCCAGCAGTCGCTATCAAGCCAGGGGGAGCCAGCCCCAGCATTTT.

The rearrangement links TRBV27 to TRBJ1-1; D ambiguous. With 2 bases removed from V and 5 bases from J, the gap between germline ends came to 9 bases. The length of the CDR3 is 13 residues. Per germline, CDR1 MNHEY and CDR2 SMNVEV (reference sequence). The CDR3 reads CASSLTAATEAFF. The CDR3 coding sequence is TGTGCCAGCAGTTTAACGGCGGCAACTGAAGCTTTCTTT.

The chain is built from TRBV2 and TRBJ2-3; the D gene could be TRBD1 or TRBD2 (6 bases each). Trimming shortened V by 0 bases and J by 6 bases, and 10 bases separated the two germline ends. CDR1 is SNHLY, CDR2 FYNNEI, per germline. CDR3 length equals 14 residues. The CDR3 sequence is CASSEARGPDTQYF. The CDR3 DNA reads TGTGCCAGCAGTGAAGCACGGGGGCCGGATACGCAGTATTTT.

The chain couples TRBV27 to TRBJ1-5; D is uncertain. V shed 8 bases and J shed 7 bases, with 9 bases lying between them. This CDR3 is built from 11 residues. CDR1 is MNHEY and CDR2 is SMNVEV in the germline V gene (reference sequence). CDR3 nucleotides: TGTGCCAGCTCACCCAGGCAGCCCCAGCATTTT. This translates into CASSPRQPQHF.

V is TRBV7-3 and J is TRBJ2-3, with D perhaps being TRBD1 or TRBD2 (6 bases each). With 4 bases removed from V and 1 base from J, the gap between germline ends came to 15 bases. CDR1 and CDR2 (germline): SGHTA, FQGTGA. The CDR3 covers 16 residues. The CDR3 DNA follows: TGTGCCAGCAGCTCCCCCAGGGGAGGCGGCACAGATACGCAGTATTTT. It yields the protein CASSSPRGGGTDTQYF.

This chain joins TRBV11-2 and TRBJ2-7; 9 bases map to TRBD1. CDR3 length: 13 residues. Germline CDR1 and CDR2: SGHAT and FQNNGV. Trimming removed 5 bases from V and 7 bases from J; junction bases left unmatched: 6. The CDR3 sequence is CASSQTGGGEQYF. The CDR3 nucleotides are TGTGCCAGCAGCCAGACAGGGGGTGGGGAGCAGTACTTC.

The gene calls are TRBV4-1 and TRBJ2-1, with 12 bases lining up with TRBD2. V was pared by 1 base and J by 0 bases, with 10 bases of the junction left unmatched. Germline V gene sequence: CDR1 MGHRA, CDR2 YSYEKL. CDR3 length: 20 residues. The DNA for the CDR3 is TGCGCCAGCAGCCAAGTTGGGCTAGCGGGAGGGCCCCTCTCCTACAATGAGCAGTTCTTC. This gives the protein CASSQVGLAGGPLSYNEQFF.

The chain links TRBV29-1 to TRBJ1-1, with 9 bases lining up with TRBD1. The junction had 5 bases not matched to a gene; V was cut back by 4 bases and J by 5 bases. Germline V CDR1 and CDR2: SQVTM, ANQGSEA. The CDR3 runs to 13 residues. CDR3 sequence (DNA): TGCAGCGTTGGAATAGGACAGGGGACTGAAGCTTTCTTT. It translates to CSVGIGQGTEAFF.

This chain connects TRBV10-2 to TRBJ2-3, with 9 positions matching TRBD2. The CDR3 has 14 amino acids. The germline V gene encodes CDR1 WSHSY and CDR2 SAAADI. After removal of 10 bases from V and 9 bases from J, the junction contained 14 bases not matched to a gene. The CDR3 loop reads CATTGLAGTGTQYF. In nucleotides, the CDR3 is TGCGCCACAACGGGGCTAGCGGGGACCGGAACGCAGTATTTT.

V is TRBV19 and J is TRBJ2-4, with a possible D match to TRBD2 (7 bases). Germline V gene lookup returns CDR1 LNHDA and CDR2 SQIVND (reference sequence). The V gene lost 0 bases and the J gene lost 0 bases, with 15 bases spanning the gap. The CDR3 length is 18 residues. Written as DNA, the CDR3 is TGTGCCAGTAGTATAGATTCCGTGGGGGGGCTAGCCAAAAACATTCAGTACTTC. Residues: CASSIDSVGGLAKNIQYF.

The V and J genes are TRBV30 and TRBJ1-6; 8 bases are shared with TRBD1. Germline assignment: CDR1 GTSNPN and CDR2 SVGIG (reference sequence). The CDR3 extends over 13 amino acids. Unmatched junction bases numbered 3, after V lost 3 bases and J lost 8 bases. CDR3 loop: CAWRDRAHSPLHF. Here the CDR3 DNA reads TGTGCCTGGAGGGACAGGGCTCATTCACCCCTCCACTTT.

V gene TRBV4-1 combines with J gene TRBJ1-5; D not certain. With 0 bases removed from V and 7 bases from J, the gap between germline ends came to 7 bases. The length of the CDR3 is 13 residues. From germline, CDR1 is MGHRA and CDR2 YSYEKL. CDR3 DNA: TGCGCCAGCAGCCAAGAAGTTGGGCAGCCCCAGCATTTT. It is translated as CASSQEVGQPQHF.

The chain joins TRBV27 to TRBJ2-3; possibly TRBD1 or TRBD2 for D (5 bases each). The V gene lost 7 bases and the J gene lost 8 bases, with 7 bases spanning the gap. Germline values: CDR1 MNHEY, CDR2 SMNVEV (reference sequence). The CDR3 runs 10 residues. The CDR3 spells CASMGPTQYF. The DNA for the CDR3 is TGTGCCAGCATGGGACCTACGCAGTATTTT.

V is TRBV27 and J is TRBJ2-7; D might be TRBD1 or TRBD2, each matching 6 bases. V lost 8 bases and J 3 bases, leaving 8 bases between the germline ends. From germline, CDR1 is MNHEY and CDR2 SMNVEV (reference sequence). The CDR3 totals 11 residues. The chain's CDR3 is CASGGGYEQYF. The DNA of the CDR3 is TGTGCCAGCGGAGGGGGCTACGAGCAGTACTTC.

This rearrangement joins TRBV27 to TRBJ1-5; D gene uncertain. The germline V gene encodes CDR1 MNHEY and CDR2 SMNVEV (reference sequence). Trimming left V 3 bases short and J 0 bases short, with 9 bases between. This CDR3 is built from 15 residues. This CDR3 reads CASSFAGYSNQPQHF. DNA of the CDR3: TGTGCCAGCAGTTTCGCTGGGTATAGCAATCAGCCCCAGCATTTT.

The chain couples TRBV4-2 to TRBJ2-1; the D gene is possibly TRBD2 (6 bases). The germline gives CDR1 LGHNA, CDR2 YNFKEQ. V was shortened by 0 bases and J by 4 bases, with 19 bases between the two germline ends. The CDR3 loop spans 18 amino acids. The CDR3 nucleotides are TGTGCCAGCAGCCAAGATCCCCCGCGCGGGGACCTTTACAATGAGCAGTTCTTC. This sequence encodes CASSQDPPRGDLYNEQFF.

This chain joins TRBV28 and TRBJ2-5, with D maybe TRBD1 (6 bases). The J call may be wrong; the DNA end is better matched by TRBJ2-7. In germline, CDR1 is MDHEN, CDR2 SYDVKM. There are 13 residues in the CDR3. The CDR3 DNA sequence: TGTGCCGCAGCTAGGGCCCCAGGGGACGAGCAGTACTTC. Translating gives CAAARAPGDEQYF.

This clone appeared a few times. The V call is TRBV5-1, the J call TRBJ2-1; TRBD2 might be the D (5 bases). The germline V gene has CDR1 SGHRS and CDR2 YFSETQ. The CDR3 is 15 residues long. Between the trimmed V and J ends, which lost 4 bases and 0 bases, there was a span of 11 bases. The CDR3 loop reads CASSLWRVSYNEQFF. In DNA form, the CDR3 reads TGCGCCAGCAGCCTTTGGCGGGTCTCCTACAATGAGCAGTTCTTC.